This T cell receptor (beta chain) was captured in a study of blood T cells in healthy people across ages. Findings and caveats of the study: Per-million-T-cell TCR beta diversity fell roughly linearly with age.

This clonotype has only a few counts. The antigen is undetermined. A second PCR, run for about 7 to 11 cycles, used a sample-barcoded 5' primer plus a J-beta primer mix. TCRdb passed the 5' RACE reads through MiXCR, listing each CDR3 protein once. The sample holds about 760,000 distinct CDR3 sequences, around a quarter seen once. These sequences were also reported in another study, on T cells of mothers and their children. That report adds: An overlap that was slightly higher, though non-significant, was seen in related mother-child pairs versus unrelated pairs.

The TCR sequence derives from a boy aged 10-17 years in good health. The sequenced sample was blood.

The DNA for the CDR3 is TGTGCCAGCAGCTTAGATGGCCCGACTAGCGGGAGTATGGGTGAGCAGTTCTTC. Encoded protein: CASSLDGPTSGSMGEQFF. V gene TRBV7-9 combines with J gene TRBJ2-5; TRBD2 aligns across 12 bases. Near its end, the DNA agrees better with TRBJ2-1, so the J call may be wrong. This CDR3 has 18 amino acids. Germline-derived CDR1 and CDR2 are SEHNR and FQNEAQ (reference sequence).